The entry that follows covers one T cell receptor beta chain sequence. Its matching antigen is unknown. This sample is part of a study of regulatory T cells in long-lasting Graves disease. Time point denoted: persistent/refractory GD, antithyroid drugs over 5 years with positive TRAb. Scientists built the TCR library using RNA that was extracted from PBMCs. The authors drew patients from an endocrinology department in Xi'an, China. Blood from the periphery, about 9 milliliters in all, was drawn into EDTA tubes. iRepertoire HTBI primers and Arm-PCR of CDR3 regions built TCR beta libraries. TCRdb re-analysed the multiplex PCR reads in MiXCR, keeping a single row per CDR3 protein. The sample records 390,000 or so distinct CDR3 sequences, about 23% being singletons. Study-level findings and limits: Whereas about a thousand public clonotypes were shared by new patients, persistent patients shared more, at about 2,500.

The V end lost 3 bases, the J end lost 0 bases, and 6 bases lay between the germline ends. Germline CDR1 and CDR2: LNHDA and SQIVND (reference sequence). This CDR3 has 14 residues. The input for sequencing was peripheral blood mononuclear cells (PBMCs), taken when the disease was refractory, from a patient treated with antithyroid drugs. The chain has TRBV19 and TRBJ1-5; D is perhaps TRBD1 (6 bases). The sequence derives from a woman aged 40 to 50 with Graves disease. The CDR3 DNA follows: TGTGCCAGTAGTATGGACAGTAGCAATCAGCCCCAGCATTTT. Translating it yields CASSMDSSNQPQHF. The variable domain in full, completed from reference TRBV19 and TRBJ1-5, reads DGGITQSPKYLFRKEGQNVTLSCEQNLNHDAMYWYRQDPGQGLRLIYYSQIVNDFQKGDIAEGYSVSREKKESFPLTVTSAQKNPTAFYLCASSMDSSNQPQHFGDGTRLSIL.